This T cell receptor beta chain was identified during a study of cytomegalovirus exposure and HLA in healthy donors (dated by TCRdb to about 2017). Broadly, across the study: An earlier analysis of several hundred of the donors reported approximately 300 Gb of sequence data and more than 90 million unique TCR beta sequences from around 200 million T cells. Around 320 gigabases of sequencing data and approximately 84 million unique TCR sequences were included in an early release covering roughly 600 HLA-typed donors. Of the approximately 400 genotyped donors, less than 85% were placed in the genetic ancestry cluster associated with self-reported Caucasian donors. The aim of the study was to test whether cataloging public T cell receptors could identify signatures of past pathogen exposure. The study used immunosequencing to profile the T cell repertoires of approximately 650 subjects and linked those repertoires to cytomegalovirus serostatus. Along with the approximately 700-subject first cohort, a separate validation cohort of more than 90 different subjects was used. The study combined high-throughput TCR immunosequencing, statistical association of individual TCRs with disease status, and machine learning to predict cytomegalovirus infection status. In a later analysis, previously published TCR beta repertoires from more than 500 donors were re-analyzed and high-resolution HLA genotyping was added so that TCR occurrence patterns could be studied. Rather than drawing on any new phenotypic data, the later analysis identified candidate immune exposures from TCR beta sequences and the way those sequences occurred across donors. In an earlier analysis of roughly 540 of the donors, high-throughput TCR beta sequencing was used to judge whether each TCR beta V gene segment behaved as functional or pseudogenic. Alongside the repertoire data, information on donor age, sex, ethnicity and CMV serostatus was compiled. A later genetic analysis used genome-wide SNP genotypes for about three fifths of the 666 donors, treating that subset as a discovery cohort. Every discovery cohort repertoire had been produced on one sequencing platform. HLA typing included class I and class II loci at four-digit resolution. The number of donors typed differed by locus, with 629-630 for A, B, C, DRB1 and DQB1, more than 500 for DQA1, some 570 for DPA1, and 450 to 480 for DPB1. A handful of DR-DQ haplotypes were handled as single units for association and clustering because linkage in the cohort was strong. Across about 380 genotyped donors of the cohort, an average of approximately 240,000 unique TCR beta nucleotide sequences per donor were sequenced, and approximately 17% of those sequences were non-productive. Findings and caveats that apply to the study as a whole: Roughly uniform sequencing depth across donors was assumed in presence/absence analyses, although this assumption may not hold. According to a later analysis, most CMV-associated TCR beta chains appeared to be HLA-restricted, and the HLA associations seemed to be driven largely by CMV exposure. A later analysis reported that several top co-occurrence clusters appeared linked to parvovirus B19, influenza, CMV and Epstein-Barr virus. A cluster of highly shared sequence variants was judged likely to represent a technical artifact of the sequencing pipeline. In an earlier analysis of about 600 of the donors, most TCR beta V segments appeared in productive rearrangements about 90% or about 30% of the time, broadly matching IMGT annotations. Three of the identified cytomegalovirus-associated TCR beta chains were confirmed in vitro to be specific for cytomegalovirus antigens. The authors suggested that the approach could potentially be extended to other disease states and immunological phenotypes. Because HLA typing was unavailable for some donors at each locus, only the typed subset was used in association tests. When HLA alleles, especially DR and DQ, strongly co-occurred, TCR associations were difficult to assign to individual alleles. While some public TCRs were present in many individuals, most TCR sequences turned up only very rarely across donors. This cohort had only TCR beta chains sequenced, and the lack of alpha or paired-chain data limited which features could be detected. A later analysis associated 16,951 TCR beta sequences with specific HLA alleles at a false discovery rate of 0.05. Immune exposure information for the cohort was limited to CMV serostatus. In a later analysis, TCR association rates were found to vary across HLA loci, with the most associated TCRs seen for DRB1 alleles and the fewest for HLA-C alleles. Because the 87-base-pair reads could not distinguish some IMGT-functional V segments, including TRBV6-2 and TRBV6-3, those segments were excluded. A further reported finding was that TCR beta sequences accurately predicted the HLA-A and HLA-B alleles for most subjects in the first cohort. Compared with equally common non-associated chains, HLA-associated TCR beta chains in a later analysis were more clonally expanded and had lower generation probabilities. Compared with the approximately 710-donor mean, donors in an Asian-associated ancestry cluster had fewer N-insertions in productive TCRs, according to a later genetic analysis. In a later genetic analysis, a missense DCLRE1C variant was associated with V-gene and J-gene trimming of TCR beta chains, and the association was replicated in an independent cohort. About 17 rarely observed V segments, including chromosome 9 orphons, were excluded from the earlier analysis of about 610 of the donors because counts were too low. The study listed 150 to 200 TCR beta chains as associated with cytomegalovirus. In both the original and validation cohorts, the classifier was reported to diagnose cytomegalovirus status with high specificity and sensitivity. Correlated functional status among segregating V segments might be attributable to linkage disequilibrium, but an unknown experimental factor could not be ruled out.

A word on this clone: Its antigen is currently not known.

The germline V gene (reference sequence) sets CDR1 to SGHNT and CDR2 to YYREEE. Trimming removed 2 bases from V and 1 base from J, leaving 9 bases between the germline ends. The CDR3 contains 14 residues, cysteine and phenylalanine counted. The retained sequence is limited to the CDR3, 42 bases, with the frame set at the first base. Library creation used the immunoSEQ multiplex PCR assay. For the multiplex PCR, a mixture combining 60 forward primers for TCR Vbeta segments and 13 reverse primers for TCR Jbeta segments was used. The CDR3 region of rearranged TCR beta genes was amplified from genomic DNA by a multiplex PCR assay. The Illumina HiSeq System was used to sequence the amplified TCR beta libraries as 87-base-pair reads. As for the original processing: A later analysis tallied some 79 million unique TCR beta chains across the 666 repertoires, and roughly 11 million of those chains were shared by two or more donors. Raw reads were error-corrected and collapsed into unique sequences with a nearest-neighbor algorithm that merged closely related sequences to remove PCR and sequencing errors. CDR3 sequences were aligned to IMGT reference sequences to assign V, D and J gene segments. For a sequence to be retained, at least a six-nucleotide match to both a V gene segment and a J gene segment was required. Rearrangements were called productive when the CDR3 lacked stop codons and stayed in frame with V and J; all others were non-productive. CDR3 was defined by IMGT convention, running from the second conserved V-encoded cysteine to the conserved J-encoded phenylalanine. The earlier analysis of roughly 590 of the donors excluded sequences that lacked an unambiguous match to a single V gene segment. An earlier analysis of several hundred of the donors classified V segments as functional when productive rearrangements were above 56.7% and as segregating when the standard deviation between donors was above 5%. A statistical classification framework was built to diagnose cytomegalovirus status from the catalog of TCR beta chain sequences. A later analysis assigned V and J genes by comparing TCR nucleotide sequences with IMGT/GENE-DB human TR gene sequences. Using the TCRdist pipeline, a later analysis assigned CDR3 sequences along with most-parsimonious VDJ recombination scenarios. In a later analysis, every TCR beta chain was defined by the combination of its CDR3 amino acid sequence and its V-gene family, and reads without a unique V-gene family were dropped. In a later analysis, several hundred highly shared, low-generation-probability nucleotide sequences were removed to address suspected cross-contamination and a sequencing artifact. A later analysis calculated a clonal expansion index for each public chain from normalized within-repertoire ranks of inferred template counts. In a later analysis, generation probabilities were computed with a VDJ recombination model fitted to out-of-frame rearrangements, and the resulting probabilities were checked against IGoR. A later analysis scored TCR-TCR, TCR-HLA and TCR-CMV co-occurrence with hypergeometric tests, applying a repertoire-size bias correction to TCR pairs. A later analysis estimated false discovery rates by permuting HLA or CMV assignments 20 times. In a later analysis, co-occurring TCRs were grouped using DBSCAN, and TCRdist sequence similarity was added for clustering within HLA-allele-positive subsets. For co-occurrence clustering, repertoires with fewer than 30,000 or more than 120,000 public chains were excluded, along with a handful of repertoires with anomalous nucleotide sharing. The source is immuneACCESS, and TCRdb retained only in-frame sequences with V and J called. Part of the clones is not carried over; for the studies checked, unresolved V genes explain less than half of this, and the remainder is unexplained. The DNA was the basis for D and trimming; V, J and clone size are from that table. The sample has roughly 120,000 clones on record. The leading ten clones occupy 6.8% of the sample.

In total, approximately 610 healthy bone marrow donors made up the cohort. At the time of sampling, every cohort member was nominally healthy, though immune exposures that went unrecorded were likely present. The donor was CMV seropositive and was included in the group of 250 to 300 seropositive cohort members. A peripheral blood sample was provided by each donor, and peripheral blood mononuclear cells were used for TCR beta sequencing. Genomic DNA was extracted from the blood cell samples with the Qiagen DNeasy Blood Extraction Kit. Material: PBMCs. Recombination linked TRBV5-4 to TRBJ1-1; TRBD1 is a possible D gene, resting on 5 matching bases. The TCR originated in a man aged 40-49 years in good health and CMV-seropositive. The CDR3 reads CASSLKTGNTEAFF. The nucleotides read TGTGCCAGCAGCTTAAAAACAGGGAACACTGAAGCTTTCTTT.